This TCR beta chain was identified during a study of cytotoxic CD8 clonotypes in ibrutinib-treated CLL. Using immunoSEQ multiplex PCR, the repertoire was profiled, and TCRdb retains in-frame clones only, with some absent. The table has about 300,000 clones, more than 70% seen once; the top ten hold about 5%. This CDR3 has 17 residues. CDR1 MGHRA and CDR2 YSYEKL come from the germline V gene. Trimming cost V 0 bases and J 6 bases; bases outside gene matches: 8. The V and J genes are TRBV4-1 and TRBJ2-2, with TRBD1 matching 9 bases. This clonotype originated in a human donor with chronic lymphocytic leukemia. Specimen: PBMCs, collected at disease progression, from a patient treated with ibrutinib. In DNA, the CDR3 is TGCGCCAGCAGCCAAGACATTAGGGACAGGGTCTCCGGGGAGCTGTTTTTT. Its protein product is CASSQDIRDRVSGELFF.